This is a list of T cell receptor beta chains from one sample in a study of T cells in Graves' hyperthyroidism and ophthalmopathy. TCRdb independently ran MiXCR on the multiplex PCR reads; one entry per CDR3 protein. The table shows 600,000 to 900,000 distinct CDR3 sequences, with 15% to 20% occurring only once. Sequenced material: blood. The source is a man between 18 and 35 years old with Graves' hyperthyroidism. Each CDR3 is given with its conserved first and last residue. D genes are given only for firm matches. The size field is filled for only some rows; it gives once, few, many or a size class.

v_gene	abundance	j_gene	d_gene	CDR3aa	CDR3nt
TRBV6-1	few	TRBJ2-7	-	CASSENPGSYEQYF	TGTGCCAGCAGTGAGAACCCAGGGTCCTACGAGCAGTACTTC
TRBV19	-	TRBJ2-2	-	CASSILTNTGELFF	TGTGCCAGTAGTATCTTGACGAACACCGGGGAGCTGTTTTTT
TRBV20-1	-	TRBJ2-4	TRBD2	CSARAPSGSSKNIQYF	TGCAGTGCTAGAGCCCCTAGCGGGAGTTCCAAAAACATTCAGTACTTC
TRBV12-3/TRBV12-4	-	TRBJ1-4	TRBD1	CASSPGQGRTNEKLFF	TGTGCCAGCAGTCCCGGACAGGGGAGGACTAATGAAAAACTGTTTTTT
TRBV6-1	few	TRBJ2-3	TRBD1	CASSREPGQGGTDTQYF	TGTGCCAGCTCAAGGGAACCGGGACAGGGAGGCACAGATACGCAGTATTTT
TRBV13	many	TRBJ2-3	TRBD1	CASSLPSWTGTGGDTQYF	TGTGCCAGCAGCCTCCCTTCCTGGACAGGGACCGGTGGGGATACGCAGTATTTT
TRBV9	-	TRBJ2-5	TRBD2	CASSGGGGGPLETQYF	TGTGCCAGCAGCGGGGGGGGGGGGGGACCCCTCGAGACCCAGTACTTC
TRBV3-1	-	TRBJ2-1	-	CASSQAGGGRGDEQFF	TGTGCCAGCAGCCAAGCGGGTGGGGGAAGAGGGGATGAGCAGTTCTTC
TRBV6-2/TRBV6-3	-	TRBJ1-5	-	CASSYGSRNQPQHF	TGTGCCAGCAGTTACGGCAGCCGAAATCAGCCCCAGCATTTT
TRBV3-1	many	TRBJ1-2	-	CASSQEAGVNYGYTF	TGTGCCAGCAGCCAAGAGGCCGGAGTTAACTATGGCTACACCTTC
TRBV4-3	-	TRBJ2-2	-	CASSHLPGGGTGELFF	TGCGCCAGCAGCCACCTCCCAGGAGGCGGGACCGGGGAGCTGTTTTTT
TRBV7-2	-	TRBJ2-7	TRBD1	CASSIGQGAREQYF	TGTGCCAGCAGCATTGGGCAGGGGGCACGGGAGCAGTACTTC
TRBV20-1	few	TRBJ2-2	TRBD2	CSATSGSNTGELFF	TGCAGTGCGACTAGCGGGAGTAACACCGGGGAGCTGTTTTTT
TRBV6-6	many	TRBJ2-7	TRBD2	CASSYGASGSEQYF	TGTGCCAGCAGTTACGGAGCTAGCGGGAGTGAGCAGTACTTC
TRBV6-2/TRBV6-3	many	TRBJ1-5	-	CASSSRGHNQPQHF	TGTGCCAGCAGTTCCAGGGGCCACAATCAGCCCCAGCATTTT
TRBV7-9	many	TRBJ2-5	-	CASSQRGGGGPQETQYF	TGTGCCAGCAGCCAGCGGGGAGGGGGAGGCCCTCAGGAGACCCAGTACTTC
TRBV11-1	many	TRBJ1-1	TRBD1	CASRTGDLNTEAFF	TGTGCCAGCCGTACAGGGGACTTGAACACTGAAGCTTTCTTT
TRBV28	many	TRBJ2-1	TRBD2	CASSSSSGVIYNEQFF	TGTGCCAGCAGTTCCTCTAGCGGGGTCATCTACAATGAGCAGTTCTTC
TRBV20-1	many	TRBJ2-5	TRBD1	CSARGTGLRETQYF	TGCAGTGCTAGAGGGACAGGGCTTCGAGAGACCCAGTACTTC
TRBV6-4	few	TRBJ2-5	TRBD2	CASSDCKTVGAKLAGEEETQYF	TGTGCCAGCAGTGACTGTAAGACGGTAGGGGCTAAACTAGCGGGAGAGGAAGAGACCCAGTACTTC
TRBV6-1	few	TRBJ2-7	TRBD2	CASSDRSGSSYEQYF	TGTGCCAGCAGTGATAGAAGCGGGAGCTCCTACGAGCAGTACTTC
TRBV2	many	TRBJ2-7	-	CASSGGSHEQYF	TGTGCCAGCAGTGGGGGATCCCACGAGCAGTACTTC
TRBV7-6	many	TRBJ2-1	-	CASSPWAGSSSYNEQFF	TGTGCCAGCAGCCCCTGGGCAGGGTCGAGCTCCTACAATGAGCAGTTCTTC
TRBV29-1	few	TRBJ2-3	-	CSVGGRLTDTQYF	TGCAGCGTTGGGGGCAGGTTGACAGATACGCAGTATTTT
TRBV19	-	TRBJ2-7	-	CATRLDSNCEQYF	TGTGCCACCCGCCTGGACAGTAACTGCGAGCAGTACTTC
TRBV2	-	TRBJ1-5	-	CASSEARGIGNQPQHF	TGTGCCAGCAGTGAAGCGAGAGGAATCGGGAATCAGCCCCAGCATTTT
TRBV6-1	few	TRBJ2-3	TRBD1	CASSAGTGGDTQYF	TGTGCCAGCAGTGCCGGGACAGGGGGAGATACGCAGTATTTT
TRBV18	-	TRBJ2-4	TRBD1	CASSTTGGAPKNIQYF	TGTGCCAGCTCAACCACAGGGGGCGCCCCCAAAAACATTCAGTACTTC
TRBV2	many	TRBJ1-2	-	CASRAGRDYGYTF	TGTGCCAGCAGGGCAGGGAGGGACTATGGCTACACCTTC
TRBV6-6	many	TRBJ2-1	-	CASSYEAGFENEQFF	TGTGCCAGCAGTTACGAGGCAGGGTTTGAAAATGAGCAGTTCTTC
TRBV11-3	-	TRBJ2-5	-	CASSFNRVETQYF	TGTGCCAGCAGCTTCAACAGGGTAGAGACCCAGTACTTC
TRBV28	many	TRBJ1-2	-	CASTTMLGGYTF	TGTGCCAGCACTACCATGCTTGGGGGCTACACCTTC
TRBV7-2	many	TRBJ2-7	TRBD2	CASSLAFSGGWSSYEQYF	TGTGCCAGCAGCTTAGCGTTTAGCGGGGGTTGGAGCTCCTACGAGCAGTACTTC
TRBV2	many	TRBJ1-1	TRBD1	CASIRTGYVNTEAFF	TGTGCCAGCATAAGGACAGGGTACGTGAACACTGAAGCTTTCTTT
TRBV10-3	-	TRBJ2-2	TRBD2	CATWTSGSPNTGELFF	TGTGCCACCTGGACTAGCGGGAGTCCGAACACCGGGGAGCTGTTTTTT
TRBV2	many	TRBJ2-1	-	CAIQGRQRYNEQFF	TGTGCCATCCAGGGGCGGCAGCGATACAATGAGCAGTTCTTC